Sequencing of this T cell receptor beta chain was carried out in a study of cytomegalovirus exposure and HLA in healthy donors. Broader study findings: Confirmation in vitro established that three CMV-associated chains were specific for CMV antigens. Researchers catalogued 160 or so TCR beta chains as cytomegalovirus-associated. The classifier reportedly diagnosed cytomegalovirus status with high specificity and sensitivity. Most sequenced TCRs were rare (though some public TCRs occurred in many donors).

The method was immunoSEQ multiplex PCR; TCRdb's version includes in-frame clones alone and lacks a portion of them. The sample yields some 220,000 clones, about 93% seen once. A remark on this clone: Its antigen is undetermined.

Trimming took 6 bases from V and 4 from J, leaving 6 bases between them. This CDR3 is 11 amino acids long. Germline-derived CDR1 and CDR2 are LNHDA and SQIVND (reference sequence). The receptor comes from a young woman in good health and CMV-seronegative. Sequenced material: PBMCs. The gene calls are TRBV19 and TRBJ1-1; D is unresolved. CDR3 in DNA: TGTGCCAGTAGGTTCGGCACTGAAGCTTTCTTT. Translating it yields CASRFGTEAFF.